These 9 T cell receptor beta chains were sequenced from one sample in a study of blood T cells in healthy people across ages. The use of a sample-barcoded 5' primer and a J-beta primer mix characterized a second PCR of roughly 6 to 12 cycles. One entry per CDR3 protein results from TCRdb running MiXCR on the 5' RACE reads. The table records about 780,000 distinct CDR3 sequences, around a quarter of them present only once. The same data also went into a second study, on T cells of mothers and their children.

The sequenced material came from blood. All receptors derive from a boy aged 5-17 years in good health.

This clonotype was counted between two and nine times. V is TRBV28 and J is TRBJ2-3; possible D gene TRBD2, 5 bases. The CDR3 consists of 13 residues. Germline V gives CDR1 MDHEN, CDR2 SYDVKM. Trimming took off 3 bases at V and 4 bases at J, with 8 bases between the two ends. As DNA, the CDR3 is TGTGCCAGCAGTTTTCGGGGATCAGATACGCAGTATTTT. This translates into CASSFRGSDTQYF.

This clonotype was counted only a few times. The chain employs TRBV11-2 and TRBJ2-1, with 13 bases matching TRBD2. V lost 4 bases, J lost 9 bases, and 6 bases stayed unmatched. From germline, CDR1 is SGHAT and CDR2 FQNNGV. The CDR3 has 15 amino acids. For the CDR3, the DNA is TGTGCCAGCAGCTCCTTCGGACTAGCGGGAGTTGAGCAGTTCTTC. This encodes CASSSFGLAGVEQFF.

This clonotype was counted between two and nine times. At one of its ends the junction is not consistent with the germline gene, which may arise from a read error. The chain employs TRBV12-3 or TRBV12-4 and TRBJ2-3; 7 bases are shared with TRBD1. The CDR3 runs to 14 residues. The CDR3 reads CASSLGGGADAQYF. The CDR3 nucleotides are TGTGCCAGCAGTTTAGGAGGGGGCGCAGATGCGCAGTATTTT.

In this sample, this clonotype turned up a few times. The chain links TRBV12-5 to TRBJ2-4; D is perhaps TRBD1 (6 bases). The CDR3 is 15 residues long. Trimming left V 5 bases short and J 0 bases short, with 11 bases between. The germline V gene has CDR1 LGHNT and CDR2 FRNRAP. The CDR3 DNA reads TGTGCTAGTGGTAAAGGGACACTAGCCAAAAACATTCAGTACTTC. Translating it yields CASGKGTLAKNIQYF.

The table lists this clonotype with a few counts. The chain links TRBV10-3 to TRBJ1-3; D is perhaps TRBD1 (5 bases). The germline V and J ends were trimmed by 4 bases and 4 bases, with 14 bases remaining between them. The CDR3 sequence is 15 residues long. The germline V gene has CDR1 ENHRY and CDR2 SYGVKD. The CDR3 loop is CAISAGGEPGNTIYF. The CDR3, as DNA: TGTGCCATCAGTGCCGGGGGGGAGCCCGGAAACACCATATATTTT.

The CDR3 protein is CASSVRGKGQPQHF. The CDR3 region has the DNA TGTGCCAGCAGTGTCAGGGGCAAAGGTCAGCCCCAGCATTTT. The gene calls are TRBV2 and TRBJ1-5; D possibly corresponds to TRBD1 (6 bases). The CDR3 contains 14 residues. Trimming left V 4 bases short and J 6 bases short, with 13 bases between. Germline V gene lookup returns CDR1 SNHLY and CDR2 FYNNEI. Looking up the rest from reference TRBV2 and TRBJ1-5 gives the full variable domain: EPEVTQTPSHQVTQMGQEVILRCVPISNHLYFYWYRQILGQKVEFLVSFYNNEISEKSEIFDDQFSVERPDGSNFTLKIRSTKLEDSAMYFCASSVRGKGQPQHFGDGTRLSIL.

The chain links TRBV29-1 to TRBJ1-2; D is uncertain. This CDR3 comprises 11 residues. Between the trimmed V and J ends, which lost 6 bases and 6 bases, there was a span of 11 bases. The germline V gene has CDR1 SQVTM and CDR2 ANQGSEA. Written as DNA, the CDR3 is TGCAGCGTCGTTGACGGGGATGGCTACACCTTC. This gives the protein CSVVDGDGYTF. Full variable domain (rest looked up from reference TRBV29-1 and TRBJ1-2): SAVISQKPSRDICQRGTSLTIQCQVDSQVTMMFWYRQQPGQSLTLIATANQGSEATYESGFVIDKFPISRPNLTFSTLTVSNMSPEDSSIYLCSVVDGDGYTFGSGTRLTVV.

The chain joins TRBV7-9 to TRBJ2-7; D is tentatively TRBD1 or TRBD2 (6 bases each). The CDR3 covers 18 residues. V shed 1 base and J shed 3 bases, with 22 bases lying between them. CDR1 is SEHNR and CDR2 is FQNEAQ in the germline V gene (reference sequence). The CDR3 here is CASSLGTGGKAQVYEQYF. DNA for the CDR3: TGTGCCAGCAGCTTAGGTACCGGGGGCAAGGCTCAAGTCTACGAGCAGTACTTC.

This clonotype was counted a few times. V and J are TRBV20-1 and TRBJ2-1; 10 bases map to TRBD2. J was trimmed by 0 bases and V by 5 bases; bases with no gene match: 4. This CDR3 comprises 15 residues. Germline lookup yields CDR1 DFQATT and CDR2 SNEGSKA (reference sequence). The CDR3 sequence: CSASLAGSSYNEQFF. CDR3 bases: TGCAGTGCTTCACTAGCGGGGAGCTCCTACAATGAGCAGTTCTTC.